This TCR beta chain appears in the sequencing data of a study of shared clonotypes between healthy human individuals. Comment on this clone: Its antigen remains unknown.

Per the germline V gene, CDR1 is MDHEN and CDR2 is SYDVKM. This CDR3 region has 13 residues. The V end was cut by 7 bases, the J end by 10 bases, with 19 bases between. Overall study findings and caveats: Four donors shared around 5.1% of their naive CD4 clonotypes. Generation of non-shared clonotypes was less probable than generation of clonotypes shared by all four donors.

Original methodology: Filtering differed, since immunoSEQ gave only junction sequences and no quality scores. Profiled with immunoSEQ multiplex PCR; TCRdb holds only in-frame clones, not every one. V and J calls and clone size are those listed in that table; D and trimming were worked out from the DNA. In the table there are 950,000 to 1,100,000 clones, approximately 80% of which are singletons. The specimen was memory CD4+ T cells from PBMCs. Documented subset: CD45RA-negative fraction. The V gene is TRBV28, the J gene TRBJ2-5, with a possible D match to TRBD1 (6 bases). This TCR came from a man younger than 35 in good health. Some clones in this sample may be carry-over from other donors' samples. CDR3: CASTNLQGLGQYF. DNA for the CDR3: TGTGCCAGCACAAACCTACAGGGTCTTGGCCAGTACTTC.